Listed here are 18 T cell receptor beta chains from one sample, sequenced in a study of persistence of HIV-infected CD4 T cells. The immunoSEQ assay was version 4, run in survey mode. Repertoires were generated with immunoSEQ multiplex PCR, while TCRdb's copy carries only in-frame clones and drops some. This sample yields 44,000 or so clones, of which 90% to 95% are seen a single time; under 2% belongs to the top ten. Their antigens are not known. This nonspecific control used anti-CD3/anti-CD28 bead stimulation of CD4+ T cells. Sorting selected CD4+ T cells upregulating both CD40 ligand and CD69. The specimen was CD4+ T cells sorted from PBMCs after 18-hour stimulation, collected from a patient who received antiretroviral therapy. These receptors all come from an adult man with HIV who was CMV-seropositive.

The chain has TRBV25-1 and TRBJ1-3; no definite D call. Trimming pared 8 bases from V and 0 bases from J, leaving 14 bases between. CDR1 MGHDK and CDR2 SYGVNS come from the germline V gene. The CDR3 is 15 residues long. The CDR3 bases are TGTGCCAGCCTCAGCGCAGTCAACTCTGGAAACACCATATATTTT. Its protein is CASLSAVNSGNTIYF.

The chain employs TRBV19 and TRBJ1-1; D remains unclear. The CDR3 extends over 15 amino acids. Trimming stripped 4 bases from V and 3 bases from J, with 15 bases between. The germline gives CDR1 LNHDA, CDR2 SQIVND (reference sequence). The CDR3 DNA reads TGTGCCAGTAGTAGCCAGTCAGCGGACGACACTGAAGCTTTCTTT. Translated, it gives CASSSQSADDTEAFF.

This chain uses TRBV7-7 with TRBJ2-3; TRBD2 agrees at 16 bases. Trimming cost V 4 bases and J 1 base; bases outside gene matches: 8. The V gene's germline CDR1 is SSHAT and CDR2 FNYEAQ (reference sequence). The CDR3 totals 19 residues. The CDR3 loop is CASSSRLGLAGGGTDTQYF. Here the CDR3 DNA reads TGTGCCAGCAGCTCGAGACTGGGACTAGCGGGGGGGGGCACAGATACGCAGTATTTT.

V is TRBV29-1 and J is TRBJ2-3; a possible D gene is TRBD2 (6 bases). This CDR3 region has 13 residues. CDR1 and CDR2 (germline): SQVTM, ANQGSEA. Trimming shortened V by 3 bases and J by 6 bases, and 13 bases separated the two germline ends. The CDR3 is CSVEESGSDTQYF. The CDR3 nucleotides are TGCAGCGTTGAGGAAAGCGGGTCGGATACGCAGTATTTT.

J is TRBJ2-2 and V is TRBV5-1; 9 positions agree with TRBD1. V lost 6 bases to trimming and J lost 6 bases; unmatched junction nucleotides: 12. CDR3 size: 16 residues. CDR1 and CDR2 from the germline V gene are SGHRS and YFSETQ. CDR3 nucleotide sequence: TGCGCCAGCACCCCGGGGACAGGGAGTTTCCCCGGGGAGCTGTTTTTT. Its translation is CASTPGTGSFPGELFF.

The chain employs TRBV28 and TRBJ2-6, with D tentatively TRBD1 (6 bases). Trimming took off 1 base at V and 3 bases at J, with 10 bases between the two ends. The CDR3 contains 16 residues. Germline CDR1 and CDR2: MDHEN and SYDVKM. In DNA, the CDR3 is TGTGCCAGCAGTTTATTCGGGACAAGTGGGGCCAACGTCCTGACTTTC. Translated: CASSLFGTSGANVLTF.

CDR3 sequence reads: CASSPPLGGGAREQYF. The CDR3 nucleotides are TGTGCCAGCAGTCCACCGCTTGGGGGGGGTGCTCGCGAGCAGTACTTC. The gene calls are TRBV6-2 or TRBV6-3 and TRBJ2-7; TRBD2 aligns across 7 bases. The V and J ends lost 5 bases and 6 bases, in that order; junction bases with no gene match: 16. Germline CDR1 MNHEY, CDR2 SVGEGT. The CDR3 covers 16 residues.

J is TRBJ1-5 and V is TRBV27; TRBD1 aligns across 8 bases. The CDR3 totals 15 residues. V was clipped by 6 bases and J by 6 bases; unmatched bases: 10. CDR1 MNHEY and CDR2 SMNVEV come from the germline V gene (reference sequence). CDR3 loop: CASSPLTGVSQPQHF. As DNA, the CDR3 is TGTGCCAGCAGCCCTCTGACAGGGGTTAGTCAGCCCCAGCATTTT.

The chain uses TRBV10-2 and TRBJ1-1; D remains ambiguous. Trimming removed 7 bases from V and 3 bases from J, with 9 bases in between. The CDR3 is 12 amino acids. Looked up from germline, CDR1 is WSHSY and CDR2 is SAAADI. The CDR3 sequence: CASKEGDTEAFF. The CDR3, as DNA: TGCGCCAGCAAAGAGGGAGACACTGAAGCTTTCTTT.

The chain combines TRBV3-1 (or the pseudogene TRBV3-2) with TRBJ1-6, with TRBD1 as a possible D gene (6 bases). Germline loops: CDR1 LGHDT, CDR2 YNNKEL (reference sequence). The V and J ends lost 1 base and 10 bases respectively, with 14 bases between them. The CDR3 is 15 residues long. CDR3 region: CASSQGTVDESPLHF. The CDR3 DNA is TGTGCCAGCAGCCAAGGGACAGTGGATGAATCACCCCTCCACTTT.

The chain combines TRBV6-5 with TRBJ1-1; TRBD1 agrees at 9 bases. Germline V gives CDR1 MNHEY, CDR2 SVGAGI. J lost 4 bases, V lost 6 bases, and 9 bases had no gene match. This CDR3 comprises 15 residues. This CDR3 reads CASREGTGHSTEAFF. In nucleotides, the CDR3 is TGTGCCAGCAGGGAGGGGACAGGGCATTCCACTGAAGCTTTCTTT.

The J gene is TRBJ2-2, the V gene TRBV19; 9 positions agree with TRBD1. The CDR3 is 15 amino acids. Germline CDR1 and CDR2: LNHDA and SQIVND (reference sequence). Trimming took 5 bases from V and 1 from J; bases not matched to a gene: 2. CDR3 sequence: CASSRQGGNTGELFF. The CDR3 DNA reads TGTGCCAGTAGTCGACAGGGGGGGAACACCGGGGAGCTGTTTTTT.

The chain has TRBV25-1 and TRBJ1-2, with TRBD1 matching 9 bases. CDR3 length equals 16 residues. V was pared by 1 base and J by 3 bases, with 6 bases of the junction left unmatched. Per germline, CDR1 MGHDK and CDR2 SYGVNS. The CDR3 coding sequence is TGTGCCAGCAGTGAATTGTACAGGGGGCGTGACTATGGCTACACCTTC. Translation gives CASSELYRGRDYGYTF.

The CDR3 region is CASSEWIRQGDEKLFF. CDR3 DNA: TGTGCCAGCAGTGAATGGATTAGGCAGGGAGACGAAAAACTGTTTTTT. The rearrangement joins TRBV25-1 to TRBJ1-4, with TRBD1 as a possible D gene (5 bases). This CDR3 spans 16 amino acids. Germline-derived CDR1 and CDR2 are MGHDK and SYGVNS. V lost 1 base, J lost 8 bases, and 17 bases lay in between.

J is TRBJ2-3 and V is TRBV4-1; D ambiguous. V lost 1 base and J 5 bases, leaving 7 bases between the germline ends. The CDR3 is made up of 13 amino acids. Germline CDR1 reads MGHRA; CDR2 reads YSYEKL. The chain's CDR3 is CASSQGYGDTQYF. CDR3 DNA: TGCGCCAGCAGCCAAGGATACGGAGATACGCAGTATTTT.

V is TRBV3-1 (or the pseudogene TRBV3-2) and J is TRBJ2-1; possibly TRBD1 for D (5 bases). From germline, CDR1 is LGHDT and CDR2 YNNKEL (reference sequence). This CDR3 spans 18 amino acids. Between the trimmed V and J ends, which lost 2 bases and 0 bases, there was a span of 17 bases. For the CDR3, the DNA is TGTGCCAGCAGCCAAAGCTTGCCCAGGGTAAGCTCCTACAATGAGCAGTTCTTC. It specifies CASSQSLPRVSSYNEQFF.

V gene TRBV2 combines with J gene TRBJ2-3, with D perhaps matching TRBD2 (6 bases). The germline CDR1 and CDR2 sequences are SNHLY and FYNNEI. The V end lost 8 bases, the J end lost 4 bases, and 10 bases lay between the germline ends. This CDR3 is 12 amino acids long. The CDR3 loop reads CASGGFADTQYF. The CDR3 nucleotides read TGTGCCAGCGGGGGGTTTGCAGATACGCAGTATTTT. Combining the CDR3 with reference TRBV2 and TRBJ2-3 gives the whole variable domain EPEVTQTPSHQVTQMGQEVILRCVPISNHLYFYWYRQILGQKVEFLVSFYNNEISEKSEIFDDQFSVERPDGSNFTLKIRSTKLEDSAMYFCASGGFADTQYFGPGTRLTVL.

The V call is TRBV6-5, the J call TRBJ1-6; no clear D. The germline V gene encodes CDR1 MNHEY and CDR2 SVGAGI. This CDR3 has 14 amino acids. V was shortened by 7 bases and J by 5 bases, with 12 bases between the two germline ends. CDR3 region: CASKVNFDNSPLHF. The CDR3 coding sequence is TGTGCCAGCAAGGTTAATTTCGATAATTCACCCCTCCACTTT.